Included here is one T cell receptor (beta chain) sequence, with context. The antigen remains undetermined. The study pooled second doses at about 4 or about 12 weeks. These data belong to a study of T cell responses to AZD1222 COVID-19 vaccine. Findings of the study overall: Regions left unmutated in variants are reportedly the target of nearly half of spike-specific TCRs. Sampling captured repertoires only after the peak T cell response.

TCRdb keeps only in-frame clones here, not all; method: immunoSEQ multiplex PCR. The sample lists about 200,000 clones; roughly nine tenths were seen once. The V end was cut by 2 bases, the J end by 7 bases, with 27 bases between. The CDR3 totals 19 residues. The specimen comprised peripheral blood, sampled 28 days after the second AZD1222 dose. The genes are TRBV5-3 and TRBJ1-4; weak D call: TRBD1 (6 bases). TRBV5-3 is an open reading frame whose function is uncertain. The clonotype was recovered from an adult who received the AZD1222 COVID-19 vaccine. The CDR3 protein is CARSFLPGTRQIFFEKLFF. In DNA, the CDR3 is TGTGCCAGAAGCTTTCTTCCCGGGACAAGACAAATATTCTTTGAAAAACTGTTTTTT.